The 29 T cell receptor beta chains presented below share a single source sample, sequenced in a study of blood T cell repertoires in COVID-19. The repertoire was sequenced with immunoSEQ multiplex PCR; TCRdb's copy has only in-frame clones and lacks some. The table records 400,000 or so clones, roughly nine tenths of them present only once. The sequenced sample was PBMCs or T cells enriched from blood (not recorded which). Receptors originate from a young man who had recovered from COVID-19.

This chain links TRBV29-1 with TRBJ2-1; D gene unclear. There are 15 residues in the CDR3. Germline-derived CDR1 and CDR2 are SQVTM and ANQGSEA. The germline V and J ends were trimmed by 3 bases and 0 bases, with 12 bases remaining between them. In DNA form, the CDR3 reads TGCAGCGTTGACCCAACTAAGAGCTCCTACAATGAGCAGTTCTTC. Translation: CSVDPTKSSYNEQFF.

V usage is TRBV9 and J usage is TRBJ2-1, with D perhaps TRBD2 (5 bases). The CDR3 loop spans 16 amino acids. Germline CDR1 and CDR2: SGDLS and YYNGEE. Trimming left V 3 bases short and J 7 bases short, with 20 bases between. The CDR3 region is CASSGAISDYLNEQFF. The CDR3 coding sequence is TGTGCCAGCAGCGGGGCCATTTCCGACTACTTAAATGAGCAGTTCTTC.

Points on this clone: The sample has other DNA sequences that encode this CDR3 too. The chain uses TRBV28 and TRBJ1-2; D perhaps matches TRBD1 (5 bases). V was pared by 2 bases and J by 4 bases, with 5 bases between. Germline CDR1 is MDHEN and CDR2 is SYDVKM. The CDR3 totals 12 residues. The CDR3 nucleotides are TGTGCCAGCAGTTTAGACAGCTATGGCTACACCTTC. Its protein is CASSLDSYGYTF.

Written as DNA, the CDR3 is TGTGCTAGTGGTTCCTGGACAAGCTTGAACACTGAAGCTTTCTTT. Its protein is CASGSWTSLNTEAFF. The chain combines TRBV12-5 with TRBJ1-1, with a weak D call TRBD1 (5 bases). This CDR3 region has 15 residues. Germline V gene data show CDR1 as LGHNT and CDR2 as FRNRAP. With 4 bases removed from V and 0 bases from J, the gap between germline ends came to 12 bases. The full variable domain, completed using reference TRBV12-5 and TRBJ1-1, is DARVTQTPRHKVTEMGQEVTMRCQPILGHNTVFWYRQTMMQGLELLAYFRNRAPLDDSGMPKDRFSAEMPDATLATLKIQPSEPRDSAVYFCASGSWTSLNTEAFFGQGTRLTVV.

This rearrangement joins TRBV28 to TRBJ1-2; a weak D match, TRBD1 (5 bases). CDR3 size: 16 residues. V gave up 5 bases and J gave up 1 base, with 17 bases separating them. CDR1 and CDR2 from the germline V gene are MDHEN and SYDVKM. CDR3 protein: CASSPQSGAGNYGYTF. The CDR3 DNA reads TGTGCCAGCAGTCCTCAAAGCGGGGCCGGTAACTATGGCTACACCTTC.

V usage is TRBV5-1 and J usage is TRBJ2-7, with 8 nucleotides matching TRBD1. V was pared by 4 bases and J by 1 base, with 4 bases of the junction left unmatched. The CDR3 totals 14 residues. Germline V gives CDR1 SGHRS, CDR2 YFSETQ. CDR3 region: CASSTGQASYEQYF. The CDR3 region has the DNA TGCGCCAGCAGCACGGGACAGGCTTCCTACGAGCAGTACTTC.

The J gene is TRBJ1-1, the V gene TRBV29-1; D is perhaps TRBD1 (5 bases). V shed 5 bases and J shed 3 bases, with 19 bases lying between them. The CDR3 spans 15 residues. The V gene's germline CDR1 is SQVTM and CDR2 ANQGSEA. The chain's CDR3 is CSVSGGVRRDTEAFF. DNA of the CDR3: TGCAGCGTTTCCGGGGGGGTTAGAAGGGACACTGAAGCTTTCTTT.

The V call is TRBV7-9, the J call TRBJ2-1; 12 bases line up with TRBD2. V was clipped by 1 base and J by 8 bases; unmatched bases: 3. Germline V lookup: CDR1 SEHNR, CDR2 FQNEAQ (reference sequence). The CDR3 totals 15 residues. The CDR3 here is CASSLGLAGVDEQFF. DNA of the CDR3: TGTGCCAGCAGCTTAGGACTAGCGGGAGTCGATGAGCAGTTCTTC.

The V gene is TRBV2, the J gene TRBJ2-7, with D perhaps TRBD2 (6 bases). The CDR3 sequence is 14 residues long. Trimming took 6 bases from V and 3 from J, leaving 15 bases between them. Germline V gene data show CDR1 as SNHLY and CDR2 as FYNNEI. CDR3 nucleotide sequence: TGTGCCAGCAGAATGGACGGCGGGGACTACGAGCAGTACTTC. Translated: CASRMDGGDYEQYF.

J is TRBJ2-7 and V is TRBV11-2; D is ambiguous. The germline V and J ends were trimmed by 5 bases and 1 base, with 15 bases remaining between them. This CDR3 contains 15 residues. The germline gives CDR1 SGHAT, CDR2 FQNNGV. CDR3 amino acids: CASSPELVSSYEQYF. As DNA, the CDR3 is TGTGCCAGCAGCCCCGAGTTGGTTAGTTCCTACGAGCAGTACTTC.

This clone was observed at least ten times. This sequence joins TRBV24-1 and TRBJ1-2; tentatively, D is TRBD1 (6 bases). In germline, CDR1 is KGHDR, CDR2 SFDVKD. The CDR3 length is 14 residues. Trimming stripped 4 bases from V and 7 bases from J, with 15 bases between. The chain's CDR3 is CATSEDSRGRGYTF. CDR3 DNA: TGTGCCACCAGTGAGGACAGCAGGGGACGTGGCTACACCTTC.

This sequence joins TRBV7-9 and TRBJ2-1; D is unresolved. The CDR3 totals 14 residues. Germline CDR1 reads SEHNR; CDR2 reads FQNEAQ (reference sequence). V lost 3 bases and J 4 bases, leaving 10 bases between the germline ends. CDR3 sequence reads: CASSFLEGYNEQFF. Here the CDR3 DNA reads TGTGCCAGCAGCTTTCTAGAAGGTTACAATGAGCAGTTCTTC.

CDR3 nucleotide sequence: TGCAGTGCTAGTCCCGGGACAGGGGGCCAGCCCCAGCATTTT. Translating it yields CSASPGTGGQPQHF. The chain joins TRBV20-1 to TRBJ1-5; 12 bases match TRBD1. Unmatched junction bases numbered 4, after V lost 3 bases and J lost 7 bases. In germline, CDR1 is DFQATT, CDR2 SNEGSKA (reference sequence). CDR3 length equals 14 residues.

V gene TRBV19 combines with J gene TRBJ1-5, with 10 bases lining up with TRBD1. J lost 4 bases, V lost 8 bases, and 11 bases had no gene match. The CDR3 consists of 16 residues. CDR1 LNHDA and CDR2 SQIVND come from the germline V gene (reference sequence). The CDR3 DNA follows: TGTGCCAGTGCCCGGGACAGGGGCGGCAGAAATCAGCCCCAGCATTTT. It translates to CASARDRGGRNQPQHF. Using reference TRBV19 and TRBJ1-5 for the parts outside the CDR3, the full variable domain is DGGITQSPKYLFRKEGQNVTLSCEQNLNHDAMYWYRQDPGQGLRLIYYSQIVNDFQKGDIAEGYSVSREKKESFPLTVTSAQKNPTAFYLCASARDRGGRNQPQHFGDGTRLSIL.

The V and J genes are TRBV7-2 and TRBJ1-2; D not resolved. This CDR3 is 15 amino acids long. Between the trimmed V and J ends, which lost 5 bases and 5 bases, there was a span of 18 bases. The germline V gene encodes CDR1 SGHTA and CDR2 FQGNSA. CDR3 coding DNA: TGTGCCAGCAGCCGTTCCGGAGAGGTGAGGTATGGCTACACCTTC. It codes for CASSRSGEVRYGYTF.

This clone was counted a single time. The chain employs TRBV7-6 and TRBJ2-2; possible D gene TRBD1, 6 bases. Germline V gene data show CDR1 as SGHVS and CDR2 as FNYEAQ. V lost 3 bases and J lost 3, with 11 bases in between. The CDR3 consists of 15 residues. In DNA form, the CDR3 reads TGTGCCAGCAGCTTCCAGGGGTATGACACCGGGGAGCTGTTTTTT. It translates to CASSFQGYDTGELFF.

The chain has TRBV30 and TRBJ1-5, with TRBD1 matching over 7 bases. This CDR3 is built from 13 residues. From germline, CDR1 is GTSNPN and CDR2 SVGIG (reference sequence). The V segment lost 4 bases and the J segment 11 bases; nucleotides outside the gene matches: 11. CDR3 coding DNA: TGTGCCTGGACCGGAGAGACAGGGACGTCCCAGCATTTT. This sequence encodes CAWTGETGTSQHF.

The gene calls are TRBV25-1 and TRBJ1-1, with 7 bases that match TRBD1. The germline V gene has CDR1 MGHDK and CDR2 SYGVNS. CDR3 length: 13 residues. V was pared by 4 bases and J by 4 bases, with 3 bases of the junction left unmatched. The CDR3 is CASSGGQSTEAFF. The CDR3, as DNA: TGTGCCAGCAGTGGGGGACAGTCCACTGAAGCTTTCTTT.

Written as DNA, the CDR3 is TGCGCCAGCAGCCAAGTAGGGGCAGGGGGTGGCTACACCTTC. It specifies CASSQVGAGGGYTF. This rearrangement joins TRBV4-1 to TRBJ1-2; 7 bases are a match to TRBD1. The CDR3 consists of 14 residues. Germline CDR1 MGHRA, CDR2 YSYEKL. Losses at the gene ends were 1 base for V and 7 bases for J; bases not matched to a gene: 6.

V usage is TRBV10-2 and J usage is TRBJ2-7; 8 nucleotides match TRBD1. This CDR3 has 16 residues. Germline V gene lookup returns CDR1 WSHSY and CDR2 SAAADI. The junction had 11 bases not matched to a gene; V was cut back by 0 bases and J by 7 bases. CDR3 residues: CASSESRTGLGAEQYF. CDR3 in DNA: TGCGCCAGCAGTGAGTCGAGGACAGGGCTGGGTGCGGAGCAGTACTTC.

In regard to this clone: No DNA is shown, since the ends of the CDR3 on it are uncertain; the CDR3 is the one TCRdb lists. The rearrangement uses TRBV2 and TRBJ2-1; the table's D call of TRBD1 was not tested on the DNA. Germline V gene data show CDR1 as SNHLY and CDR2 as FYNNEI. The CDR3 is 15 residues long, counting both termini. The CDR3 region is CASSVGPGASIPRIF.

This sequence joins TRBV23-1 and TRBJ2-7, with 8 nucleotides matching TRBD2. TRBV23-1 is an ORF for which the function is uncertain. The CDR3 consists of 16 residues. Unmatched junction bases numbered 10, after V lost 3 bases and J lost 3 bases. CDR3 bases: TGCGCCAGCAGTCACCTCGGACTAGCTGCGGGCTACGAGCAGTACTTC. Translated, it gives CASSHLGLAAGYEQYF.

This sequence joins TRBV4-2 and TRBJ1-4; D gene unclear. CDR3 length: 15 residues. V was cut by 4 bases and J by 4 bases, with 13 bases left in between. Germline loops: CDR1 LGHNA, CDR2 YNFKEQ. The CDR3 bases are TGTGCCAGCAGCCGGAGGACGGGCAATAATGAAAAACTGTTTTTT. Translated: CASSRRTGNNEKLFF.

This rearrangement joins TRBV19 to TRBJ2-7; D perhaps matches TRBD2 (6 bases). The CDR3 has 15 amino acids. V shed 5 bases and J shed 0 bases, with 14 bases lying between them. The germline gives CDR1 LNHDA, CDR2 SQIVND (reference sequence). The CDR3 reads CASSLAGLDSYEQYF. CDR3 nucleotides: TGTGCCAGTAGTCTTGCGGGACTGGACTCCTACGAGCAGTACTTC.

The chain is built from TRBV14 and TRBJ1-2; no clear D. The CDR3 extends over 15 amino acids. Per germline, CDR1 SGHDN and CDR2 FVKESK. Between the trimmed V and J ends, which lost 0 bases and 4 bases, there was a span of 12 bases. The CDR3 is CASSQEQVLGYGYTF. Written as DNA, the CDR3 is TGTGCCAGCAGCCAAGAGCAGGTCCTCGGCTATGGCTACACCTTC.

DNA of the CDR3: TGCGCCAGCAGTCAGCGGATCGGTAACGGACAGGGGAGCGGCAATCAGCCCCAGCATTTT. This translates into CASSQRIGNGQGSGNQPQHF. This chain uses TRBV23-1 with TRBJ1-5, with 9 bases matching TRBD1. TRBV23-1 is filed as an ORF, its function uncertain. The CDR3 has 20 amino acids. With V trimmed by 3 bases and J by 2 bases, 17 bases remained unmatched.

The V call is TRBV6-2 or TRBV6-3, the J call TRBJ2-1; 7 bases line up with TRBD2. Germline-derived CDR1 and CDR2 are MNHEY and SVGEGT. V shed 6 bases, J shed 4 bases, and the junction held 15 bases outside the gene matches. This CDR3 is 17 amino acids long. CDR3 in amino acids: CASSQKWGGGPYNEQFF. DNA for the CDR3: TGTGCCAGCAGCCAAAAATGGGGGGGAGGGCCATACAATGAGCAGTTCTTC.

The chain links TRBV4-1 to TRBJ2-3; 11 bases align to TRBD2. V shed 2 bases, J shed 4 bases, and the junction held 8 bases outside the gene matches. CDR3 length: 17 amino acids. Germline CDR1 and CDR2: MGHRA and YSYEKL. Here the CDR3 DNA reads TGCGCCAGCAGCCAACGAGTAGCGGGAGGGGGTGCAGATACGCAGTATTTT. The encoded protein is CASSQRVAGGGADTQYF.

The V call is TRBV5-4, the J call TRBJ2-3; TRBD2 matches at 9 bases. The CDR3 is 15 amino acids. Germline CDR1 SGHNT, CDR2 YYREEE (reference sequence). V lost 4 bases and J lost 3; bases outside the gene matches: 6. The CDR3 region is CASSGGREGTDTQYF. CDR3 DNA: TGTGCCAGCAGCGGCGGGCGGGAGGGTACAGATACGCAGTATTTT.